This TCR beta chain was identified during a study of blood T cell repertoires in COVID-19. Study-level information: From the United States, Italy and Spain came samples of acute and convalescent COVID-19. PBMCs, B-cell-depleted T cells, or T cells were the source of the cDNA or gDNA that made up the material.

Concerning this clone itself: The identical CDR3 is also encoded by other nucleotide sequences in the sample.

Looked up from germline, CDR1 is KGHSH and CDR2 is LQKENI. The CDR3 contains 14 residues. V shed 3 bases, J shed 2 bases, and the junction held 0 bases outside the gene matches. Methods used by the authors: For nucleated cells, counts were estimated from reference gene primer amplification. Some clones are missing from TCRdb's copy, which holds only in-frame ones; the method was immunoSEQ multiplex PCR. V and J calls and clone size follow that table, whereas D and trimming were derived from the DNA. The sample lists about 260,000 clones; 65% to 90% were seen once. The sequence was collected from a human donor in a cohort sampled during active COVID-19. The chain couples TRBV18 to TRBJ2-7; 11 bases align to TRBD1. The sequenced sample consisted of peripheral blood. CDR3 sequence (DNA): TGTGCCAGCTCACCGGGACAGGGGGCCTACGAGCAGTACTTC. Translation: CASSPGQGAYEQYF.